This TCR beta chain emerged from a study of identical twins. The CDR3 is 14 residues long. The V segment lost 4 bases and the J segment 4 bases; nucleotides outside the gene matches: 6. Germline loops: CDR1 SGHTA, CDR2 FQGNSA. TCRdb passed the 5' RACE reads through MiXCR, listing each CDR3 protein once. The sample lists some 790,000 distinct CDR3 sequences, about 20% occurring once. The sample also formed part of further work on T cells expressing NK-cell markers. Per that study: CD3+CD56+NKG2C+, CD3+CD56+NKG2C- and CD3+CD56-NKG2C+ T cells, once sorted, supplied the TCR beta repertoires. With respect to HCMV, most of the eight sequenced donors were seropositive, and one was seronegative. An anti-gamma-delta TCR antibody restricted sorting to alpha-beta TCR T cells in several experiments.

The V gene is TRBV7-2, the J gene TRBJ2-5; TRBD2 aligns across 7 bases. The TCR comes from a woman between 18 and 29 years old in good health. The sequenced sample was PBMCs. The chain's CDR3 is CASSSMGGAETQYF. CDR3 nucleotides: TGTGCCAGCAGCTCCATGGGAGGGGCAGAGACCCAGTACTTC.